The 23 T cell receptor beta chains below were found in one sample sequenced in a study of blood T cell repertoires in COVID-19. Data came from immunoSEQ multiplex PCR; TCRdb stores just in-frame clones and leaves some out. The top ten hold approximately 4.6% of the sample, which has around 250,000 clones, about 88% seen once. What was sequenced was peripheral blood. Every receptor here comes from a woman aged 40 to 50 who had recovered from COVID-19.

The chain recombines TRBV6-2 or TRBV6-3 with TRBJ1-2, with 8 bases fitting TRBD1. This CDR3 contains 14 residues. The trim removed 3 bases at V and 8 bases at J, leaving 8 bases unmatched. Germline CDR1 MNHEY, CDR2 SVGEGT. CDR3: CASSYDRGFQGYTF. In nucleotides, the CDR3 is TGTGCCAGCAGTTATGACAGGGGATTCCAAGGCTACACCTTC.

The chain joins TRBV4-1 to TRBJ2-2; 9 bases align to TRBD2. V gave up 4 bases and J gave up 3 bases; unmatched junction bases: 6. CDR3 length: 16 amino acids. From germline, CDR1 is MGHRA and CDR2 YSYEKL. DNA of the CDR3: TGCGCCAGCAGCCCTGCGGGAGGGGAGGACACCGGGGAGCTGTTTTTT. Protein: CASSPAGGEDTGELFF.

V gene TRBV29-1 combines with J gene TRBJ2-7, with a tentative D call TRBD2 (6 bases). V was cut by 6 bases and J by 3 bases, with 15 bases left in between. Germline V gene data show CDR1 as SQVTM and CDR2 as ANQGSEA. The CDR3 has 13 amino acids. The CDR3 here is CSVLDGTVYEQYF. As DNA, the CDR3 is TGCAGCGTCCTTGACGGGACTGTCTACGAGCAGTACTTC.

The rearrangement uses TRBV29-1 and TRBJ2-1, with 9 bases aligning to TRBD2. Trimming at V came to 2 bases and at J to 2 bases, leaving 7 bases not matched to a gene. The CDR3 totals 16 residues. The V gene's germline CDR1 is SQVTM and CDR2 ANQGSEA. As DNA, the CDR3 is TGCAGCGTTGAAAATTTGCGGGAGGGCCCCTACAATGAGCAGTTCTTC. This gives the protein CSVENLREGPYNEQFF.

The chain is built from TRBV28 and TRBJ1-5; D is unresolved. Trimming left V 3 bases short and J 0 bases short, with 12 bases between. The germline V gene encodes CDR1 MDHEN and CDR2 SYDVKM. The CDR3 sequence is 16 residues long. CDR3 sequence: CASSFLRANSNQPQHF. The DNA for the CDR3 is TGTGCCAGCAGTTTTTTGAGGGCCAATAGCAATCAGCCCCAGCATTTT. The variable domain in full, completed from reference TRBV28 and TRBJ1-5, reads DVKVTQSSRYLVKRTGEKVFLECVQDMDHENMFWYRQDPGLGLRLIYFSYDVKMKEKGDIPEGYSVSREKKERFSLILESASTNQTSMYLCASSFLRANSNQPQHFGDGTRLSIL.

The chain carries TRBV18 and TRBJ2-2; TRBD1 matches at 8 bases. There are 16 residues in the CDR3. After removal of 1 base from V and 10 bases from J, the junction contained 11 bases not matched to a gene. Germline V gives CDR1 KGHSH, CDR2 LQKENI. The CDR3 reads CASSPLRLQGVEELFF. The DNA of the CDR3 is TGTGCCAGCTCACCACTACGATTACAGGGGGTAGAGGAGCTGTTTTTT.

The genes are TRBV5-1 and TRBJ1-1, with a possible D match to TRBD1 (5 bases). This CDR3 is built from 15 residues. Deletions cut 4 bases from V and 2 bases from J, with 15 bases between. Germline CDR1 and CDR2: SGHRS and YFSETQ. The CDR3: CASSPGGGGNTEAFF. For the CDR3, the DNA is TGCGCCAGCAGCCCCGGCGGGGGGGGTAACACTGAAGCTTTCTTT.

This clone was counted once. The CDR3 loop is CASSQDWNRPIAETQYF. The CDR3 DNA follows: TGTGCCAGCAGCCAAGATTGGAACAGGCCGATTGCAGAGACCCAGTACTTC. The chain joins TRBV3-1 (or the pseudogene TRBV3-2) to TRBJ2-5; a weak D match, TRBD1 (5 bases). CDR1 is LGHDT and CDR2 is YNNKEL in the germline V gene (reference sequence). The V gene lost 0 bases and the J gene lost 4 bases, with 18 bases spanning the gap. There are 17 residues in the CDR3.

The chain carries TRBV11-2 and TRBJ2-2; the D gene is possibly TRBD2 (5 bases). The CDR3 has 16 residues. V lost 1 base and J lost 8, with 17 bases in between. CDR1 and CDR2 from the germline V gene are SGHAT and FQNNGV. The CDR3 region has the DNA TGTGCCAGCAGCTTAGTAGTTGGACTTATAACGGGGGAGCTGTTTTTT. Its translation is CASSLVVGLITGELFF.

V and J are TRBV5-1 and TRBJ2-1, with TRBD2 matching 8 bases. The CDR3 has 14 residues. With V trimmed by 9 bases and J by 6 bases, 11 bases remained unmatched. The germline V gene has CDR1 SGHRS and CDR2 YFSETQ. The CDR3 sequence: CATRLGGAGNEQFF. The CDR3 bases are TGCGCCACTCGACTCGGGGGGGCGGGCAATGAGCAGTTCTTC.

The chain links TRBV27 to TRBJ2-3; 14 nucleotides agree with TRBD2. V lost 4 bases to trimming and J lost 3 bases; unmatched junction nucleotides: 3. The CDR3 spans 16 residues. Germline V gene lookup returns CDR1 MNHEY and CDR2 SMNVEV (reference sequence). The CDR3 protein is CASSSWTSGGTDTQYF. For the CDR3, the DNA is TGTGCCAGCAGTTCCTGGACTAGCGGGGGGACAGATACGCAGTATTTT.

The chain carries TRBV19 and TRBJ1-6; no definite D call. This CDR3 spans 14 amino acids. Germline CDR1 reads LNHDA; CDR2 reads SQIVND (reference sequence). V dropped 5 bases and J dropped 8 bases, with 13 bases sitting between them. The CDR3 here is CASSPRRRDSPLHF. CDR3 sequence (DNA): TGTGCCAGTAGTCCGCGTCGTCGGGATTCACCCCTCCACTTT.

The V call is TRBV18, the J call TRBJ2-5; TRBD2 agrees at 12 bases. V dropped 4 bases and J dropped 3; count of bases not matched to a gene: 6. The length of the CDR3 is 16 residues. Germline V gene sequence: CDR1 KGHSH, CDR2 LQKENI. The CDR3 loop is CASSRTLAGGEETQYF. The CDR3 DNA reads TGTGCCAGCTCACGTACTCTAGCGGGAGGGGAAGAGACCCAGTACTTC.

The V gene is TRBV2, the J gene TRBJ1-2; 8 nucleotides line up with TRBD1. Unmatched junction bases numbered 4, after V lost 4 bases and J lost 3 bases. Germline CDR1 and CDR2: SNHLY and FYNNEI. This CDR3 region has 14 residues. This CDR3 reads CASSGQGADYGYTF. Written as DNA, the CDR3 is TGTGCCAGCAGTGGCCAGGGGGCAGACTATGGCTACACCTTC.

J is TRBJ1-1 and V is TRBV6-5; unclear D gene. CDR1 MNHEY and CDR2 SVGAGI come from the germline V gene. V was shortened by 3 bases and J by 3 bases, with 8 bases between the two germline ends. The CDR3 covers 13 residues. CDR3 coding DNA: TGTGCCAGCAGTTATGGGCTGTACACTGAAGCTTTCTTT. Encoded protein: CASSYGLYTEAFF.

This chain joins TRBV9 and TRBJ1-2; 10 bases match TRBD1. The CDR3 extends over 16 amino acids. Germline trimming cut 3 bases from V and 6 bases from J; bases unmatched to any gene: 11. The V gene's germline CDR1 is SGDLS and CDR2 YYNGEE. This chain's CDR3 is CASSASPGTGAHGYTF. As DNA, the CDR3 is TGTGCCAGCAGCGCCAGTCCCGGGACAGGGGCCCATGGCTACACCTTC.

V is TRBV25-1 and J is TRBJ2-3, with D hard to call. Per germline, CDR1 MGHDK and CDR2 SYGVNS. Trimming left V 3 bases short and J 4 bases short, with 8 bases between. This CDR3 comprises 13 residues. Here the CDR3 DNA reads TGTGCCAGCAGTGACCAGTATGCAGATACGCAGTATTTT. Its translation is CASSDQYADTQYF.

The gene calls are TRBV5-6 and TRBJ2-7; TRBD2 aligns across 7 bases. Germline assignment: CDR1 SGHDT and CDR2 YYEEEE. V shed 5 bases, J shed 0 bases, and the junction held 14 bases outside the gene matches. The CDR3 loop spans 17 amino acids. CDR3 DNA sequence: TGTGCCAGCAGTTGGGGGGGTAGCGCAGTCCCCTCCTACGAGCAGTACTTC. This codes for CASSWGGSAVPSYEQYF.

The chain carries TRBV19 and TRBJ1-5; 8 bases line up with TRBD1. The germline V gene has CDR1 LNHDA and CDR2 SQIVND (reference sequence). The CDR3 length is 16 residues. The J segment lost 6 bases and the V segment lost 3 bases, leaving 10 bases of the junction unmatched. This chain's CDR3 is CASSISTGAGGQPQHF. Written as DNA, the CDR3 is TGTGCCAGTAGTATCTCGACAGGGGCAGGGGGTCAGCCCCAGCATTTT.

V usage is TRBV4-3 and J usage is TRBJ2-5; tentative D call: TRBD2 (5 bases). The ends were cut back, 4 bases at V and 4 bases at J, with 10 bases in the middle. CDR3 size: 13 residues. Germline V gives CDR1 LGHNA, CDR2 YSLEER. The CDR3: CASSRRIRETQYF. DNA of the CDR3: TGCGCCAGCAGCCGGAGGATCCGAGAGACCCAGTACTTC.

DNA for the CDR3: TGTGCTAGTGGAGCCAATTCCGGGGACAGTAATTCCGGCGAGCAGTACTTC. This encodes CASGANSGDSNSGEQYF. The rearrangement uses TRBV12-5 and TRBJ2-7; TRBD1 matches at 7 bases. The CDR3 loop spans 17 amino acids. V was clipped by 6 bases and J by 6 bases; unmatched bases: 20. CDR1 LGHNT and CDR2 FRNRAP come from the germline V gene.

The chain employs TRBV18 and TRBJ2-2; a possible D gene is TRBD1 (6 bases). V gave up 4 bases and J gave up 4 bases, with 16 bases separating them. The CDR3 runs 16 residues. Germline CDR1 and CDR2: KGHSH and LQKENI. The CDR3 region is CASSREQGTGTGELFF. In DNA form, the CDR3 reads TGTGCCAGCTCACGCGAACAGGGCACGGGCACCGGGGAGCTGTTTTTT.

This clone was picked up many times. V and J are TRBV3-1 (or the pseudogene TRBV3-2) and TRBJ2-2, with 9 bases fitting TRBD1. Germline-derived CDR1 and CDR2 are LGHDT and YNNKEL (reference sequence). This CDR3 is 15 amino acids long. Losses at the gene ends were 1 base for V and 6 bases for J; bases not matched to a gene: 3. CDR3 sequence reads: CASSQGTGEPGELFF. The DNA for the CDR3 is TGTGCCAGCAGCCAAGGGACAGGGGAGCCCGGGGAGCTGTTTTTT.